Presented here are 17 T cell receptor beta chains from one specimen sequenced in a study of identifying expanded T cells in peripheral blood. Assay: immunoSEQ multiplex PCR; the TCRdb copy retains only in-frame clones and omits some. The sample lists about 85,000 clones; roughly 91% were seen once. The specimen was blood. Source of these receptors: a person aged 18-70 years in good health.

This clone was observed a handful of times. V and J are TRBV7-8 and TRBJ1-2; D ambiguous. The CDR3 spans 14 residues. Trimming shortened V by 2 bases and J by 2 bases, and 9 bases separated the two germline ends. Germline V CDR1 and CDR2: SGHVS, FQNEAQ. Here the CDR3 DNA reads TGTGCCAGCAGCTTAAGTCGGCTAAACTATGGCTACACCTTC. Encoded protein: CASSLSRLNYGYTF.

The chain employs TRBV9 and TRBJ2-3, with 9 bases matching TRBD1. Trimming at V came to 2 bases and at J to 5 bases, leaving 3 bases not matched to a gene. The CDR3 runs 14 residues. Germline CDR1 is SGDLS and CDR2 is YYNGEE. CDR3 DNA sequence: TGTGCCAGCAGCGTCGGGACAGGGAAAGATACGCAGTATTTT. Translated: CASSVGTGKDTQYF. Complete variable domain (other parts from reference TRBV9 and TRBJ2-3): DSGVTQTPKHLITATGQRVTLRCSPRSGDLSVYWYQQSLDQGLQFLIQYYNGEERAKGNILERFSAQQFPDLHSELNLSSLELGDSALYFCASSVGTGKDTQYFGPGTRLTVL.

The V call is TRBV5-6, the J call TRBJ1-1; no clear D. This CDR3 has 15 amino acids. Germline V gives CDR1 SGHDT, CDR2 YYEEEE. Trimming cost V 0 bases and J 2 bases, with 11 bases left between them. The CDR3 reads CASSLGLGGNTEAFF. The CDR3 region has the DNA TGTGCCAGCAGCTTGGGGTTGGGCGGTAACACTGAAGCTTTCTTT.

The sample holds one count of this clone. The chain is built from TRBV11-1 and TRBJ2-3; 10 bases agree with TRBD2. Trimming took 3 bases from V and 6 from J; bases not matched to a gene: 9. The CDR3 totals 16 residues. The germline V gene has CDR1 SGHAT and CDR2 FQDESV (reference sequence). The CDR3 DNA reads TGTGCCAGCAGCTTTCGGCCTAGCGGGGGAGGTGATACGCAGTATTTT. As protein: CASSFRPSGGGDTQYF. Together with reference TRBV11-1 and TRBJ2-3, the CDR3 gives the full variable domain: EAEVAQSPRYKITEKSQAVAFWCDPISGHATLYWYRQILGQGPELLVQFQDESVVDDSQLPKDRFSAERLKGVDSTLKIQPAELGDSAMYLCASSFRPSGGGDTQYFGPGTRLTVL.

The chain has TRBV28 and TRBJ2-7; 7 nucleotides line up with TRBD1. The CDR3 is 14 residues long. Germline assignment: CDR1 MDHEN and CDR2 SYDVKM. V lost 6 bases, J lost 6 bases, and 11 bases stayed unmatched. Here the CDR3 reads CASRSDRAFSEQYF. DNA for the CDR3: TGTGCCAGCAGATCAGACAGGGCGTTCTCCGAGCAGTACTTC.

The rearrangement links TRBV5-4 to TRBJ2-3; the match to TRBD1 covers 8 bases. CDR3 length: 14 residues. Germline CDR1 reads SGHNT; CDR2 reads YYREEE (reference sequence). V shed 0 bases, J shed 10 bases, and the junction held 7 bases outside the gene matches. CDR3 DNA: TGTGCCAGCAGCTTGGAAGTACAGGGGGGAGCGCAGTATTTT. This sequence encodes CASSLEVQGGAQYF.

The J gene is TRBJ1-1, the V gene TRBV5-1, with 7 positions matching TRBD1. The trim removed 2 bases at V and 2 bases at J, leaving 9 bases unmatched. Germline V gene sequence: CDR1 SGHRS, CDR2 YFSETQ. The CDR3 consists of 16 residues. CDR3 nucleotides: TGCGCCAGCAGCTTCCAGGGGGGGATTGTCAACACTGAAGCTTTCTTT. This codes for CASSFQGGIVNTEAFF.

This chain links TRBV27 with TRBJ1-5, with TRBD1 identical over 7 bases. The V gene's germline CDR1 is MNHEY and CDR2 SMNVEV (reference sequence). With 4 bases clipped from V and 7 bases from J, the junction kept 7 bases outside the gene matches. The CDR3 length is 14 residues. The CDR3: CASSYRGGGQPQHF. The CDR3 DNA is TGTGCCAGCAGTTACAGGGGTGGTGGGCAGCCCCAGCATTTT.

The chain links TRBV27 to TRBJ2-7; perhaps D is TRBD1 or TRBD2 (5 bases each). Germline CDR1 is MNHEY and CDR2 is SMNVEV (reference sequence). The V gene lost 6 bases and the J gene lost 9 bases, with 18 bases spanning the gap. There are 13 residues in the CDR3. The CDR3 reads CASRRGMGVRQYF. In DNA, the CDR3 is TGTGCCAGCAGACGAGGGATGGGGGTAAGGCAGTACTTC.

The chain is built from TRBV7-2 and TRBJ1-5; 7 nucleotides line up with TRBD1. V shed 5 bases, J shed 6 bases, and the junction held 10 bases outside the gene matches. This CDR3 is built from 15 residues. Germline-derived CDR1 and CDR2 are SGHTA and FQGNSA. CDR3 coding DNA: TGTGCCAGCAGCCCGACAGGGCGTGTGGGTCAGCCCCAGCATTTT. It encodes CASSPTGRVGQPQHF.

V and J are TRBV5-6 and TRBJ1-6, with D unresolved. The CDR3 extends over 13 amino acids. The ends were cut back, 2 bases at V and 14 bases at J, with 14 bases in the middle. Germline V CDR1 and CDR2: SGHDT, YYEEEE. This chain's CDR3 is CASSFWTGRSLHF. CDR3 DNA: TGTGCCAGCAGCTTCTGGACTGGAAGGTCCCTCCACTTT.

The J gene is TRBJ2-2, the V gene TRBV7-9; no clear D gene. V was clipped by 5 bases and J by 7 bases, with 11 bases between them. There are 13 residues in the CDR3. Germline V gene sequence: CDR1 SEHNR, CDR2 FQNEAQ (reference sequence). CDR3 DNA sequence: TGTGCCAGCAGCCCCGGACCGCACGGGGAGCTGTTTTTT. Residues: CASSPGPHGELFF. Supplemented by reference TRBV7-9 and TRBJ2-2, the full variable domain reads DTGVSQNPRHKITKRGQNVTFRCDPISEHNRLYWYRQTLGQGPEFLTYFQNEAQLEKSRLLSDRFSAERPKGSFSTLEIQRTEQGDSAMYLCASSPGPHGELFFGEGSRLTVL.

V is TRBV5-1 and J is TRBJ1-4; 7 nucleotides align to TRBD1. The CDR3 loop spans 15 amino acids. Germline CDR1 reads SGHRS; CDR2 reads YFSETQ. Losses at the gene ends were 4 bases for V and 0 bases for J; bases not matched to a gene: 3. Written as DNA, the CDR3 is TGCGCCAGCAGCATCACAGGGGCAACTAATGAAAAACTGTTTTTT. It encodes CASSITGATNEKLFF. The entire variable domain, with the rest obtained from reference TRBV5-1 and TRBJ1-4, is as follows: KAGVTQTPRYLIKTRGQQVTLSCSPISGHRSVSWYQQTPGQGLQFLFEYFSETQRNKGNFPGRFSGRQFSNSRSEMNVSTLELGDSALYLCASSITGATNEKLFFGSGTQLSVL.

The chain links TRBV28 to TRBJ1-2; 7 nucleotides line up with TRBD1. The trim removed 6 bases at V and 0 bases at J, leaving 7 bases unmatched. The CDR3 runs 15 residues. The germline gives CDR1 MDHEN, CDR2 SYDVKM. The CDR3 loop is CASRSTGTANYGYTF. Here the CDR3 DNA reads TGTGCCAGCAGGTCCACCGGGACAGCTAACTATGGCTACACCTTC.

J is TRBJ2-1 and V is TRBV29-1, with D possibly matching TRBD1 (6 bases). Germline CDR1 and CDR2: SQVTM and ANQGSEA. Trimming shortened V by 6 bases and J by 9 bases, and 15 bases separated the two germline ends. This CDR3 contains 12 residues. The CDR3 nucleotides read TGCAGCGTCCGTTCAGGGGTCAGTGAGCAGTTCTTC. Its protein is CSVRSGVSEQFF.

V and J are TRBV11-1 and TRBJ2-7; 12 positions agree with TRBD2. Trimming at V came to 0 bases and at J to 6 bases, leaving 3 bases not matched to a gene. The germline gives CDR1 SGHAT, CDR2 FQDESV (reference sequence). The CDR3 has 15 amino acids. The chain's CDR3 is CASSLATSGGREQYF. The CDR3 region has the DNA TGTGCCAGCAGCTTAGCGACTAGCGGGGGACGCGAGCAGTACTTC.

The chain links TRBV9 to TRBJ1-2; 7 nucleotides match TRBD1. Trimming at V came to 4 bases and at J to 8 bases, leaving 14 bases not matched to a gene. CDR3 length: 15 amino acids. CDR1 is SGDLS, CDR2 YYNGEE, per germline. CDR3 sequence reads: CASSLGGGGWKGYTF. The CDR3 DNA reads TGTGCCAGCAGCCTAGGGGGCGGGGGCTGGAAAGGCTACACCTTC.